This entry lists 30 T cell receptor beta chains sequenced from one sample in a study of T-cell memory formation after mild COVID-19. TCRdb analysed the 5' RACE reads with MiXCR anew, one entry per CDR3 protein. The sample holds some 45,000 distinct CDR3 sequences; 27% are singletons and the top ten take around 45%. Input material: PBMCs or a T cell subset sorted from them (not recorded which). The receptors shown here come from a man aged 18 to 30 who had mild COVID-19 (a few samples of this study predate the infection). Cell type and time point are not known.

The chain recombines TRBV4-3 with TRBJ2-3; TRBD2 matches at 9 bases. Germline assignment: CDR1 LGHNA and CDR2 YSLEER. The CDR3 runs 15 residues. V dropped 1 base and J dropped 3; count of bases not matched to a gene: 2. DNA of the CDR3: TGCGCCAGCAGCCAAGCTGCGGGGGGGACAGATACGCAGTATTTT. It translates to CASSQAAGGTDTQYF.

This clonotype was found a few times. CDR3 residues: CASSLWQGDEQFF. CDR3 DNA: TGTGCCAGCAGCTTGTGGCAGGGCGATGAGCAGTTCTTC. The chain joins TRBV5-5 to TRBJ2-1; D perhaps matches TRBD1 (5 bases). Trimming stripped 1 base from V and 8 bases from J, with 10 bases between. The CDR3 runs 13 residues. CDR1 and CDR2 from the germline V gene are SGHKS and YYEKEE (reference sequence).

This clonotype occurred a few times. The rearrangement joins TRBV6-6 to TRBJ1-5; 11 nucleotides match TRBD1. Losses at the gene ends were 4 bases for V and 0 bases for J; bases not matched to a gene: 8. CDR3 length: 18 residues. Germline values: CDR1 MNHNY, CDR2 SVGAGI (reference sequence). CDR3 sequence: CASSWPGQGEDSNQPQHF. For the CDR3, the DNA is TGTGCCAGCAGTTGGCCGGGACAGGGGGAAGATAGCAATCAGCCCCAGCATTTT.

The rearrangement joins TRBV7-6 to TRBJ2-7, with 12 positions matching TRBD1. The CDR3 runs to 15 residues. The ends lost 5 bases at V and 3 bases at J; junction bases unmatched: 5. The germline V gene has CDR1 SGHVS and CDR2 FNYEAQ. For the CDR3, the DNA is TGTGCCAGCAGCCCGGGGACAGGGGGCCTCTACGAGCAGTACTTC. Translating gives CASSPGTGGLYEQYF. The entire variable domain, with the rest obtained from reference TRBV7-6 and TRBJ2-7, is as follows: GAGVSQSPRYKVTKRGQDVALRCDPISGHVSLYWYRQALGQGPEFLTYFNYEAQQDKSGLPNDRFSAERPEGSISTLTIQRTEQRDSAMYRCASSPGTGGLYEQYFGPGTRLTVT.

This clonotype was seen a handful of times. The chain is built from TRBV6-5 and TRBJ2-7, with 9 bases lining up with TRBD1. This CDR3 is built from 14 residues. The J segment lost 3 bases and the V segment lost 4 bases, leaving 4 bases of the junction unmatched. Germline loops: CDR1 MNHEY, CDR2 SVGAGI. CDR3 loop: CASSWGQGDYEQYV. CDR3 nucleotide sequence: TGTGCCAGCAGTTGGGGACAGGGCGACTACGAGCAGTACGTC.

The rearrangement links TRBV5-4 to TRBJ2-7; tentatively, D is TRBD1 or TRBD2 (5 bases each). Germline lookup yields CDR1 SGHNT and CDR2 YYREEE (reference sequence). The CDR3 spans 15 residues. With 4 bases removed from V and 2 bases from J, the gap between germline ends came to 16 bases. CDR3 nucleotides: TGTGCCAGCAGCCCGTCAGGGACCGACCCCTACGAGCAGTACTTC. This codes for CASSPSGTDPYEQYF.

This clonotype has more than one count but fewer than ten. V gene TRBV4-3 combines with J gene TRBJ2-5; D not certain. The V end lost 0 bases, the J end lost 4 bases, and 15 bases lay between the germline ends. Germline V gene data show CDR1 as LGHNA and CDR2 as YSLEER. The CDR3 runs 16 residues. This chain's CDR3 is CASSQDRVRFGETQYF. The CDR3 nucleotides are TGCGCCAGCAGCCAAGATAGGGTTCGGTTTGGAGAGACCCAGTACTTC.

This chain joins TRBV6-5 and TRBJ1-1, with 7 nucleotides matching TRBD1. CDR1 is MNHEY and CDR2 is SVGAGI in the germline V gene. The CDR3 spans 15 residues. J lost 1 base, V lost 2 bases, and 4 bases had no gene match. Here the CDR3 DNA reads TGTGCCAGCAGTTACGTGCGGACAGGGAACACTGAAGCTTTCTTT. It encodes CASSYVRTGNTEAFF.

The chain couples TRBV27 to TRBJ2-7; 8 nucleotides match TRBD1. Germline loops: CDR1 MNHEY, CDR2 SMNVEV (reference sequence). The CDR3 length is 15 residues. Trimming removed 5 bases from V and 2 bases from J; junction bases left unmatched: 8. CDR3 coding DNA: TGTGCCAGCAGTGCAGGACAGGGCGCCGCCTACGAGCAGTACTTC. Translation: CASSAGQGAAYEQYF.

This clonotype was observed a few times. The gene calls are TRBV4-3 and TRBJ2-1; tentatively, D is TRBD1 or TRBD2 (6 bases each). V shed 0 bases and J shed 7 bases, with 16 bases lying between them. Germline V gene data show CDR1 as LGHNA and CDR2 as YSLEER. The CDR3 spans 16 residues. CDR3 protein: CASSQDPSRGGNEQFF. CDR3 sequence (DNA): TGCGCCAGCAGCCAAGATCCGAGCCGAGGGGGGAATGAGCAGTTCTTC.

This clonotype has only a few counts. The chain joins TRBV7-3 to TRBJ2-7; 11 bases agree with TRBD2. Germline V lookup: CDR1 SGHTA, CDR2 FQGTGA. Germline trimming cut 3 bases from V and 5 bases from J; bases unmatched to any gene: 6. The CDR3 is 15 amino acids. CDR3 DNA sequence: TGTGCCAGCAGCTTGACTAGCGGGGCAGGGGACGAGCAGTACTTC. Translating gives CASSLTSGAGDEQYF.

This clonotype was seen a few times. The V call is TRBV27, the J call TRBJ2-7; D possibly matches TRBD1 or TRBD2 (5 bases each). Germline V gene lookup returns CDR1 MNHEY and CDR2 SMNVEV (reference sequence). This CDR3 is built from 15 residues. Trimming cost V 2 bases and J 0 bases, with 11 bases left between them. CDR3 nucleotide sequence: TGTGCCAGCAGTTTAGCCGGGGCGAGCTCCTACGAGCAGTACTTC. It specifies CASSLAGASSYEQYF.

The rearrangement links TRBV25-1 to TRBJ2-3; 9 bases are shared with TRBD2. The CDR3 is made up of 16 amino acids. Trimming removed 1 base from V and 4 bases from J; junction bases left unmatched: 6. CDR1 and CDR2 (germline): MGHDK, SYGVNS. CDR3 residues: CASSESGSGGPDTQYF. CDR3 DNA sequence: TGTGCCAGCAGTGAATCAGGTAGCGGGGGCCCAGATACGCAGTATTTT. Full variable domain (outside the CDR3, taken from reference TRBV25-1 and TRBJ2-3): EADIYQTPRYLVIGTGKKITLECSQTMGHDKMYWYQQDPGMELHLIHYSYGVNSTEKGDLSSESTVSRIRTEHFPLTLESARPSHTSQYLCASSESGSGGPDTQYFGPGTRLTVL.

The chain employs TRBV4-1 and TRBJ1-6; 9 positions match TRBD1. This CDR3 has 15 residues. V lost 3 bases and J lost 7; bases outside the gene matches: 4. CDR1 MGHRA and CDR2 YSYEKL come from the germline V gene. CDR3 sequence (DNA): TGCGCCAGCAGCCAGACAGGACAGGGGAATTCACCCCTCCACTTT. It codes for CASSQTGQGNSPLHF.

V gene TRBV9 combines with J gene TRBJ2-5, with a possible D match to TRBD1 (5 bases). Trimming cost V 4 bases and J 2 bases, with 21 bases left between them. Per germline, CDR1 SGDLS and CDR2 YYNGEE. The CDR3 consists of 17 residues. CDR3 coding DNA: TGTGCCAGCAGCCCCCCCGTGGGGCTACAGACGCAAGAGACCCAGTACTTC. It specifies CASSPPVGLQTQETQYF.

The chain couples TRBV2 to TRBJ1-2, with D perhaps TRBD1 (5 bases). The V gene's germline CDR1 is SNHLY and CDR2 FYNNEI. This CDR3 has 16 amino acids. V dropped 8 bases and J dropped 4 bases, with 23 bases sitting between them. CDR3: CASSELQEPPIYGYTF. CDR3 in DNA: TGTGCCAGCTCTGAATTACAGGAGCCGCCGATCTATGGCTACACCTTC.

V usage is TRBV5-1 and J usage is TRBJ1-4; tentative D call: TRBD1 (6 bases). This CDR3 comprises 15 residues. Looked up from germline, CDR1 is SGHRS and CDR2 is YFSETQ. Trimming removed 0 bases from V and 4 bases from J, with 10 bases in between. CDR3 DNA sequence: TGCGCCAGCAGCTTGGGGACAGAAAATAATGAAAAACTGTTTTTT. Translated, it gives CASSLGTENNEKLFF.

This clonotype showed up just a few times. This chain connects TRBV6-5 to TRBJ1-2, with D possibly being TRBD1 (6 bases). This CDR3 is 12 amino acids long. V was shortened by 6 bases and J by 8 bases, with 13 bases between the two germline ends. Germline V gene sequence: CDR1 MNHEY, CDR2 SVGAGI. The CDR3 DNA reads as TGTGCCAGCAGCCCAGGGGCTGGAGGCTACACCTTC. This codes for CASSPGAGGYTF.

This clonotype was seen only a few times. The chain has TRBV11-2 and TRBJ2-5, with 8 bases that match TRBD2. The J segment lost 8 bases and the V segment lost 2 bases, leaving 10 bases of the junction unmatched. The CDR3 is made up of 15 amino acids. CDR1 is SGHAT, CDR2 FQNNGV, per germline. The CDR3: CASSLTGGPSLTQYF. The DNA for the CDR3 is TGTGCCAGCAGCTTAACGGGGGGGCCGTCGTTAACCCAGTACTTC. The full variable domain, its missing parts supplied by reference TRBV11-2 and TRBJ2-5, is EAGVAQSPRYKIIEKRQSVAFWCNPISGHATLYWYQQILGQGPKLLIQFQNNGVVDDSQLPKDRFSAERLKGVDSTLKIQPAKLEDSAVYLCASSLTGGPSLTQYFGPGTRLLVL.

This sequence joins TRBV29-1 and TRBJ1-1; no clear D gene. Germline lookup yields CDR1 SQVTM and CDR2 ANQGSEA. V gave up 3 bases and J gave up 1 base, with 3 bases separating them. This CDR3 contains 11 residues. Here the CDR3 DNA reads TGCAGCGTTGATACGAACACTGAAGCTTTCTTT. This codes for CSVDTNTEAFF. The whole variable domain, filled in from reference TRBV29-1 and TRBJ1-1, reads SAVISQKPSRDICQRGTSLTIQCQVDSQVTMMFWYRQQPGQSLTLIATANQGSEATYESGFVIDKFPISRPNLTFSTLTVSNMSPEDSSIYLCSVDTNTEAFFGQGTRLTVV.

This clonotype was seen only a few times. The J gene is TRBJ2-5, the V gene TRBV7-2, with 8 bases aligning to TRBD2. V was clipped by 2 bases and J by 4 bases; unmatched bases: 6. The CDR3 runs 15 residues. Germline values: CDR1 SGHTA, CDR2 FQGNSA. CDR3 loop: CASSLWRGARETQYF. The DNA for the CDR3 is TGTGCCAGCAGCTTATGGCGGGGGGCACGAGAGACCCAGTACTTC.

This clonotype showed up just once. DNA for the CDR3: TGTGCCAGCAGCTCCACGATGGAGGACAGGAACTATGGCTACACCTTC. Its protein product is CASSSTMEDRNYGYTF. The V and J genes are TRBV9 and TRBJ1-2; TRBD1 matches at 7 bases. CDR1 and CDR2 (germline): SGDLS, YYNGEE. V lost 4 bases and J lost 2; bases outside the gene matches: 11. The CDR3 has 16 amino acids.

The V and J genes are TRBV6-5 and TRBJ2-7, with TRBD1 matching over 9 bases. CDR1 and CDR2 (germline): MNHEY, SVGAGI. The J segment lost 7 bases and the V segment lost 5 bases, leaving 6 bases of the junction unmatched. The CDR3 totals 13 residues. The CDR3 protein is CASSPDRGSEQYV. The CDR3 coding sequence is TGTGCCAGCAGTCCGGACAGGGGCAGTGAGCAGTACGTC.

The chain carries TRBV5-5 and TRBJ2-5; TRBD1 might be the D (5 bases). There are 14 residues in the CDR3. V shed 1 base and J shed 2 bases, with 9 bases lying between them. From germline, CDR1 is SGHKS and CDR2 YYEKEE (reference sequence). The CDR3 here is CASSLKTVQETQYF. The CDR3 region has the DNA TGTGCCAGCAGCTTGAAGACAGTACAAGAGACCCAGTACTTC.

The rearrangement links TRBV24-1 to TRBJ1-5, with 12 nucleotides matching TRBD1. The V and J ends lost 4 bases and 4 bases, in that order; junction bases with no gene match: 10. The CDR3 runs to 18 residues. Germline-derived CDR1 and CDR2 are KGHDR and SFDVKD. The CDR3 nucleotides are TGTGCCACCAGTGAACGTGGGACAGGGGGCGGTTGGAATCAGCCCCAGCATTTT. It encodes CATSERGTGGGWNQPQHF.

This clonotype has more than one count but fewer than ten. The chain is built from TRBV12-3 or TRBV12-4 and TRBJ2-5, with a weak D call TRBD1 (6 bases). The V end lost 6 bases, the J end lost 2 bases, and 16 bases lay between the germline ends. The CDR3 runs 15 residues. The CDR3 sequence: CASSSRVGGQETQYF. The CDR3 region has the DNA TGTGCCAGCAGCTCTAGGGTAGGGGGACAAGAGACCCAGTACTTC.

The chain couples TRBV5-5 to TRBJ1-6; no clear D. V lost 1 base and J 9 bases, leaving 5 bases between the germline ends. Germline CDR1 SGHKS, CDR2 YYEKEE (reference sequence). The CDR3 runs to 12 residues. For the CDR3, the DNA is TGTGCCAGCAGCTTGTCTGGTTCACCCCTCCACTTT. Translating gives CASSLSGSPLHF.

This sequence joins TRBV7-2 and TRBJ2-6, with 10 bases aligning to TRBD1. CDR1 is SGHTA and CDR2 is FQGNSA in the germline V gene. V lost 8 bases to trimming and J lost 0 bases; unmatched junction nucleotides: 10. The CDR3 extends over 18 amino acids. The CDR3 region is CASALGDRGLSGANVLTF. As DNA, the CDR3 is TGTGCCAGCGCTTTGGGGGACAGGGGCCTCTCTGGGGCCAACGTCCTGACTTTC. The entire variable domain, with the rest obtained from reference TRBV7-2 and TRBJ2-6, is as follows: GAGVSQSPSNKVTEKGKDVELRCDPISGHTALYWYRQSLGQGLEFLIYFQGNSAPDKSGLPSDRFSAERTGGSVSTLTIQRTQQEDSAVYLCASALGDRGLSGANVLTFGAGSRLTVL.

This sequence joins TRBV7-3 and TRBJ2-5; D is perhaps TRBD1 or TRBD2 (6 bases each). CDR1 and CDR2 from the germline V gene are SGHTA and FQGTGA. Trimming removed 5 bases at V and 2 bases at J, with 18 bases between. The CDR3 has 16 residues. The CDR3 nucleotides read TGTGCCAGCAGCCCGAGGGGGGCAGCCCGGCAAGAGACCCAGTACTTC. As protein: CASSPRGAARQETQYF. Variable domain in full (rest from reference TRBV7-3 and TRBJ2-5): GAGVSQTPSNKVTEKGKYVELRCDPISGHTALYWYRQSLGQGPEFLIYFQGTGAADDSGLPNDRFFAVRPEGSVSTLKIQRTERGDSAVYLCASSPRGAARQETQYFGPGTRLLVL.

This rearrangement joins TRBV7-6 to TRBJ2-3, with TRBD2 identical over 7 bases. The CDR3 loop spans 15 amino acids. The V gene's germline CDR1 is SGHVS and CDR2 FNYEAQ. V was pared by 5 bases and J by 2 bases, with 7 bases of the junction left unmatched. The CDR3 region is CASSVGGGTTDTQYF. The DNA of the CDR3 is TGTGCCAGCAGCGTAGGCGGGGGTACCACAGATACGCAGTATTTT.